This T cell receptor (beta chain) came from a study of cytomegalovirus exposure and HLA in healthy donors. Both 60 Vbeta primers and 13 Jbeta primers went into the PCR. Sequenced by immunoSEQ multiplex PCR; TCRdb stores in-frame clones only, minus some. The sample lists about 110,000 clones, around 84% occurring once. The length of the CDR3 is 16 residues. Germline CDR1 is SGHRS and CDR2 is YFSETQ. Trimming removed 2 bases at V and 4 bases at J, with 18 bases between. The receptor was derived from a man aged 25 to 40 in good health and CMV-seropositive. The chain employs TRBV5-1 and TRBJ1-1; D ambiguous. The sample consisted of PBMCs. In DNA form, the CDR3 reads TGCGCCAGCAGCTTTGGTACGGGTGAGCGGGGCACTGAAGCTTTCTTT. Protein product: CASSFGTGERGTEAFF.